A single sample gave rise to the 21 T cell receptor beta chains below, sequenced in a study of CD8 T cells in ankylosing spondylitis. TCRdb called the 5' RACE reads again in MiXCR, with one record for every CDR3 protein. In the table there are approximately 200,000 distinct CDR3 sequences, 9.5% to 15% of which are singletons. The sample consisted of blood, either unsorted or a sorted T cell fraction (not recorded which). The receptors stem from a male donor with ankylosing spondylitis or in good health (not recorded which).

This chain links TRBV11-3 with TRBJ2-7; 7 bases map to TRBD2. The CDR3 extends over 15 amino acids. Trimming removed 1 base from V and 4 bases from J; junction bases left unmatched: 7. The germline CDR1 and CDR2 sequences are SGHNT and YENEEA. CDR3 DNA sequence: TGTGCCAGCAGCTTAGGTGGAGACGGGGGGTACGAGCAGTACTTC. Translated, it gives CASSLGGDGGYEQYF.

The V gene is TRBV27, the J gene TRBJ2-3, with 12 bases identical to TRBD1. There are 15 residues in the CDR3. CDR1 and CDR2 from the germline V gene are MNHEY and SMNVEV (reference sequence). The V segment lost 4 bases and the J segment 6 bases; nucleotides outside the gene matches: 5. CDR3 amino acids: CASSWGQGAVDTQYF. The CDR3, as DNA: TGTGCCAGCAGTTGGGGACAGGGGGCGGTGGATACGCAGTATTTT.

This clonotype was picked up a small number of times. The rearrangement joins TRBV30 to TRBJ2-7, with D unresolved. The CDR3 sequence is 12 residues long. With 3 bases removed from V and 6 bases from J, the gap between germline ends came to 12 bases. Germline V lookup: CDR1 GTSNPN, CDR2 SVGIG (reference sequence). CDR3 bases: TGTGCCTGGAGCTTAGCAGGATCCGAGCAGTACTTC. This codes for CAWSLAGSEQYF.

V gene TRBV2 combines with J gene TRBJ2-2; no clear D gene. V shed 2 bases and J shed 6 bases, with 7 bases lying between them. CDR1 and CDR2 from the germline V gene are SNHLY and FYNNEI. The CDR3 runs 13 residues. CDR3: CASSETGPGELFF. CDR3 bases: TGTGCCAGCAGTGAAACTGGGCCCGGGGAGCTGTTTTTT.

This clonotype was observed a few times. The V and J genes are TRBV9 and TRBJ2-2, with 7 positions matching TRBD2. Germline V gene lookup returns CDR1 SGDLS and CDR2 YYNGEE. The CDR3 has 14 amino acids. The ends lost 3 bases at V and 5 bases at J; junction bases unmatched: 4. The CDR3 spells CASSGQRDTGELFF. For the CDR3, the DNA is TGTGCCAGCAGCGGCCAGCGGGATACCGGGGAGCTGTTTTTT.

The chain uses TRBV12-3 or TRBV12-4 and TRBJ2-3; D is possibly TRBD2 (5 bases). The CDR3 has 13 amino acids. V lost 7 bases, J lost 9 bases, and 17 bases lay in between. The CDR3 nucleotides are TGTGCCAGCACCCCGGGGTTGAAGAGGACGCAGTATTTT. Its protein product is CASTPGLKRTQYF.

This clonotype has only a few counts. The V call is TRBV10-1, the J call TRBJ1-2, with 7 bases identical to TRBD1. J gave up 8 bases and V 3 bases, and 12 bases lay outside the gene matches. Germline V gene data show CDR1 as WNHNN and CDR2 as SYGVQD (reference sequence). The length of the CDR3 is 15 residues. The CDR3 spells CASSDRRTGSSGYTF. CDR3 bases: TGCGCCAGCAGTGATAGACGGACAGGATCTTCGGGCTACACCTTC.

This clonotype was seen more than once but under ten times. This chain joins TRBV6-5 and TRBJ2-3; no definite D call. This CDR3 is built from 14 residues. With 2 bases removed from V and 2 bases from J, the gap between germline ends came to 8 bases. Per germline, CDR1 MNHEY and CDR2 SVGAGI. The CDR3 nucleotides are TGTGCCAGCAGTTACGCTGGGTACACAGATACGCAGTATTTT. Translating gives CASSYAGYTDTQYF.

In its sample, this clonotype was seen many times. The chain carries TRBV20-1 and TRBJ1-1, with TRBD1 identical over 9 bases. Germline V lookup: CDR1 DFQATT, CDR2 SNEGSKA (reference sequence). The CDR3 totals 12 residues. V lost 6 bases and J lost 4; bases outside the gene matches: 3. CDR3 loop: CSAGTGPTEAFF. CDR3 bases: TGCAGTGCCGGGACAGGGCCCACTGAAGCTTTCTTT.

The V call is TRBV27, the J call TRBJ2-1; 8 nucleotides agree with TRBD1. V shed 8 bases, J shed 8 bases, and the junction held 2 bases outside the gene matches. CDR3 size: 11 residues. Per germline, CDR1 MNHEY and CDR2 SMNVEV (reference sequence). This CDR3 is CASGQGHEQFF. CDR3 in DNA: TGTGCCAGCGGACAGGGTCATGAGCAGTTCTTC.

The sample holds many counts of this clonotype. The V gene is TRBV10-3, the J gene TRBJ1-1; D gene unclear. The V gene's germline CDR1 is ENHRY and CDR2 SYGVKD. V dropped 4 bases and J dropped 4 bases, with 13 bases sitting between them. The CDR3 runs 14 residues. The CDR3 sequence is CAISASEESTEAFF. The CDR3 DNA follows: TGTGCCATCAGTGCGTCGGAGGAATCCACTGAAGCTTTCTTT.

This clonotype was seen more than once but under ten times. One end of the junction fails to match germline, which may point to a read error. The chain recombines TRBV20-1 with TRBJ2-2, with TRBD1 as a possible D gene (6 bases). Per germline, CDR1 DFQATT and CDR2 SNEGSKA (reference sequence). This CDR3 has 16 amino acids. CDR3 in DNA: TGCTGTGCTAGAGATATTATAGGGGGAGAAACCGGGGAGCTGTTTTTT. It codes for CCARDIIGGETGELFF.

The chain uses TRBV5-1 and TRBJ1-1; maybe TRBD1 (5 bases). V gave up 2 bases and J gave up 1 base, with 18 bases separating them. From germline, CDR1 is SGHRS and CDR2 YFSETQ. This CDR3 is 17 amino acids long. The CDR3 spells CASSLTQGAGKNTEAFF. CDR3 DNA: TGCGCCAGCAGCTTAACCCAGGGCGCGGGTAAGAACACTGAAGCTTTCTTT.

This clonotype appeared a few times. The rearrangement uses TRBV27 and TRBJ1-1; 7 nucleotides line up with TRBD1. Germline V gene sequence: CDR1 MNHEY, CDR2 SMNVEV (reference sequence). The CDR3 extends over 13 amino acids. Trimming at V came to 8 bases and at J to 4 bases, leaving 7 bases not matched to a gene. The CDR3 loop is CASGFQGGTEAFF. The CDR3 nucleotides are TGTGCCAGCGGGTTCCAGGGGGGCACTGAAGCTTTCTTT.

The chain uses TRBV2 and TRBJ2-1; D is unclear. Trimming stripped 5 bases from V and 7 bases from J, with 9 bases between. This CDR3 contains 12 residues. Germline V CDR1 and CDR2: SNHLY, FYNNEI. The CDR3 reads CASSTLRNEQFF. The CDR3 nucleotides read TGTGCCAGCAGTACCCTCCGGAATGAGCAGTTCTTC.

This chain links TRBV9 with TRBJ2-4; D ambiguous. CDR3 length equals 11 residues. V lost 3 bases and J 5 bases, leaving 3 bases between the germline ends. Germline V CDR1 and CDR2: SGDLS, YYNGEE. The CDR3 loop reads CASSAQNIQYF. The DNA for the CDR3 is TGTGCCAGCAGCGCCCAAAACATTCAGTACTTC.

This clonotype was observed many times. For the CDR3, the DNA is TGCAGCGTTGATACGGGTGGTTGGAGCACCGGGGAGCTGTTTTTT. Translation gives CSVDTGGWSTGELFF. The rearrangement uses TRBV29-1 and TRBJ2-2, with unresolved D. The germline gives CDR1 SQVTM, CDR2 ANQGSEA. The CDR3 totals 15 residues. Trimming removed 3 bases from V and 4 bases from J, with 15 bases in between.

The chain uses TRBV6-1 and TRBJ1-1; D is uncertain. The ends were cut back, 6 bases at V and 6 bases at J, with 8 bases in the middle. From germline, CDR1 is MNHNS and CDR2 SASEGT. This CDR3 has 11 amino acids. CDR3 nucleotides: TGTGCCAGCAGCGCTGGCGCTGAAGCTTTCTTT. It codes for CASSAGAEAFF.

The rearrangement uses TRBV19 and TRBJ1-1; 8 bases are a match to TRBD1. V trimming: 6 bases; J trimming: 8 bases; junction bases outside the gene matches: 2. The CDR3 consists of 11 residues. The germline gives CDR1 LNHDA, CDR2 SQIVND (reference sequence). The CDR3 DNA is TGTGCCAGTAGGGACAGGGCGGAAGCTTTCTTT. It encodes CASRDRAEAFF.

The J gene is TRBJ2-3, the V gene TRBV20-1; weak D call: TRBD2 (5 bases). The germline CDR1 and CDR2 sequences are DFQATT and SNEGSKA (reference sequence). CDR3 length: 15 residues. The V gene lost 5 bases and the J gene lost 3 bases, with 18 bases spanning the gap. The CDR3 is CSAAPGSPGTDTQYF. The CDR3 region has the DNA TGCAGTGCTGCGCCGGGTTCCCCGGGGACAGATACGCAGTATTTT.

This clonotype has a handful of counts. The chain joins TRBV12-3 or TRBV12-4 to TRBJ2-7; 13 bases map to TRBD2. Trimming at V came to 4 bases and at J to 0 bases, leaving 6 bases not matched to a gene. This CDR3 comprises 17 residues. This CDR3 is CASSSGGLAGFSYEQYF. CDR3 nucleotides: TGTGCCAGCAGTTCCGGGGGACTAGCGGGATTCTCCTACGAGCAGTACTTC.